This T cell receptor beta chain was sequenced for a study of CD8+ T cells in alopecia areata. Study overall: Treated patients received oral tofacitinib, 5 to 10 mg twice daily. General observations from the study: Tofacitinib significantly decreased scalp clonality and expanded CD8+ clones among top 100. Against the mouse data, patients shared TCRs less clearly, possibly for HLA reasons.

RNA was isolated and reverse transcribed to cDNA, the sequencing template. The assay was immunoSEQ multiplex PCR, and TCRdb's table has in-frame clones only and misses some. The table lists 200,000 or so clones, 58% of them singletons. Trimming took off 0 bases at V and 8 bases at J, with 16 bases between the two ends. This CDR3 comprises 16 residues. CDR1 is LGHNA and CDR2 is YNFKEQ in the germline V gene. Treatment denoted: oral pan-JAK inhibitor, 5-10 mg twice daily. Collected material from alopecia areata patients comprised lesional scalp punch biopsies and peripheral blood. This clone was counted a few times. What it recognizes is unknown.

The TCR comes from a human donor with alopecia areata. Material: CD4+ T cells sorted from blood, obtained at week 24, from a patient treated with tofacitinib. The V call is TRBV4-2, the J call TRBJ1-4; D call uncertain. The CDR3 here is CASSQDPGSKVEKLFF. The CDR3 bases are TGTGCCAGCAGCCAAGATCCAGGCTCAAAGGTCGAAAAACTGTTTTTT.